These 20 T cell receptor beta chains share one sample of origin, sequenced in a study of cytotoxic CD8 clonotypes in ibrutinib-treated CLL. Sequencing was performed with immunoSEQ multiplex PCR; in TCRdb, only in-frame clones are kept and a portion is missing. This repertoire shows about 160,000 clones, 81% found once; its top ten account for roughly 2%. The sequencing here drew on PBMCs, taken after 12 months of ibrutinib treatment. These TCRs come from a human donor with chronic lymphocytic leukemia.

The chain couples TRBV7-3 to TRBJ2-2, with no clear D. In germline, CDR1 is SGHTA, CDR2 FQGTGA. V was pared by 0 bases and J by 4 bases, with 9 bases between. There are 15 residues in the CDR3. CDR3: CASSLTVSGTGELFF. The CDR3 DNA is TGTGCCAGCAGCTTAACGGTTTCTGGCACCGGGGAGCTGTTTTTT.

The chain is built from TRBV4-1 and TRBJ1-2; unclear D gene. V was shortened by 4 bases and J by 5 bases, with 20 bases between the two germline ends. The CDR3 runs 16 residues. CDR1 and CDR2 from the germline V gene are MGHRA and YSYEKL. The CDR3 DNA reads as TGCGCCAGCAGCCTATCAGCGGACCTTACTGTGTATGGCTACACCTTC. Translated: CASSLSADLTVYGYTF.

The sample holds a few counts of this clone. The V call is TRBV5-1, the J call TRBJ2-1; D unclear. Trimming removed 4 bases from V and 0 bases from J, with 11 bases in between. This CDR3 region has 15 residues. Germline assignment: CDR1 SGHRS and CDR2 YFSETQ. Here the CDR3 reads CASSPRTGSYNEQFF. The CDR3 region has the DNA TGCGCCAGCAGCCCGCGAACTGGCTCCTACAATGAGCAGTTCTTC.

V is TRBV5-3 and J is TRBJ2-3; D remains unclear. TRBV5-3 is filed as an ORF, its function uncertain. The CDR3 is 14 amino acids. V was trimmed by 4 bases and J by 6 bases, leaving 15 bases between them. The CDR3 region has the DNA TGTGCCAGAAGCCTACAAACTTGTCAGGATACGCAGTATTTT. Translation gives CARSLQTCQDTQYF.

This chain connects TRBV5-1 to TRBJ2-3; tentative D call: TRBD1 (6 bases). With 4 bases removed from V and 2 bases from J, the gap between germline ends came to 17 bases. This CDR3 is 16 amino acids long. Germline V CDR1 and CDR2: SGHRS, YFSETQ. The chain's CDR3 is CASSPTGFPLTDTQYF. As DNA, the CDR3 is TGCGCCAGCAGCCCCACAGGGTTTCCTCTCACAGATACGCAGTATTTT. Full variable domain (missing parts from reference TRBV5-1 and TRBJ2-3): KAGVTQTPRYLIKTRGQQVTLSCSPISGHRSVSWYQQTPGQGLQFLFEYFSETQRNKGNFPGRFSGRQFSNSRSEMNVSTLELGDSALYLCASSPTGFPLTDTQYFGPGTRLTVL.

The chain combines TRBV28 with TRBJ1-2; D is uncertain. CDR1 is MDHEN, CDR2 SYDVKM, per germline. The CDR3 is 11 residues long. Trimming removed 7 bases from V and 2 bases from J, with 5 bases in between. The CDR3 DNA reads TGTGCCAGCAACGGCAACTATGGCTACACCTTC. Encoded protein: CASNGNYGYTF.

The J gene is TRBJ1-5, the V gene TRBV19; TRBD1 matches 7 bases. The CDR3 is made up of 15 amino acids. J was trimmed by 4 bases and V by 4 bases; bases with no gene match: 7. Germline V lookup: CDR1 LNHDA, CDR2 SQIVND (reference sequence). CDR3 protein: CASSTRDRINQPQHF. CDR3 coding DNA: TGTGCCAGTAGTACCCGGGACAGAATTAATCAGCCCCAGCATTTT.

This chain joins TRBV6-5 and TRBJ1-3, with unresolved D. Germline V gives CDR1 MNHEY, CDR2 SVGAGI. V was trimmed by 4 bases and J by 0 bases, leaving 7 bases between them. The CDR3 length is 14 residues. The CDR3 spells CASSSPFSGNTIYF. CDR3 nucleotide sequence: TGTGCCAGCAGTTCCCCCTTCTCTGGAAACACCATATATTTT.

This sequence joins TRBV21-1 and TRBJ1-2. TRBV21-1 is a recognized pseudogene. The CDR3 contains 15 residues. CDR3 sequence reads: CASSKPYLKPYGYTF. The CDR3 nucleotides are TGTGCCAGCAGCAAACCGTACCTTAAACCCTATGGCTACACCTTC.

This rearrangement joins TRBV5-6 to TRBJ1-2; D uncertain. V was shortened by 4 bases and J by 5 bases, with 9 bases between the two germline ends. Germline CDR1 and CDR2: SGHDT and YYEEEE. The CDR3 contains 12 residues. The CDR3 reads CASSPGAYGYTF. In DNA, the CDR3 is TGTGCCAGCAGCCCCGGAGCGTATGGCTACACCTTC.

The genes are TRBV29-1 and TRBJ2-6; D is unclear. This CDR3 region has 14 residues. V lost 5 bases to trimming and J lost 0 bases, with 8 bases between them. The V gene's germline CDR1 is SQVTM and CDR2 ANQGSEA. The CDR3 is CSVLTNSGANVLTF. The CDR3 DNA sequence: TGCAGCGTTCTTACCAACTCTGGGGCCAACGTCCTGACTTTC.

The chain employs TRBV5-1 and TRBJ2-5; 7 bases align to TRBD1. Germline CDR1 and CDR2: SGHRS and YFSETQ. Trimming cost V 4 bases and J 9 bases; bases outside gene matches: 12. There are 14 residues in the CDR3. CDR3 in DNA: TGCGCCAGCAGCACTGTCGACAGGGAAGGGCCCCAGTACTTC. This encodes CASSTVDREGPQYF. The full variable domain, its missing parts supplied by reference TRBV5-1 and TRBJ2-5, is KAGVTQTPRYLIKTRGQQVTLSCSPISGHRSVSWYQQTPGQGLQFLFEYFSETQRNKGNFPGRFSGRQFSNSRSEMNVSTLELGDSALYLCASSTVDREGPQYFGPGTRLLVL.

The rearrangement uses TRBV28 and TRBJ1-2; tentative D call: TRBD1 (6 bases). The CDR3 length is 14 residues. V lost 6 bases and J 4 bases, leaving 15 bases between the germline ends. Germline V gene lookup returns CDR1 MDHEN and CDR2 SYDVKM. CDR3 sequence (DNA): TGTGCCAGCAGCAAGGGGGGTTCTTCCTATGGCTACACCTTC. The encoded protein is CASSKGGSSYGYTF.

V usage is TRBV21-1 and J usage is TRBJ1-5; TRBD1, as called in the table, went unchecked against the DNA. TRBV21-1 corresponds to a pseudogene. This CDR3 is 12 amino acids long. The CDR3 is CASSNNTKPQHF. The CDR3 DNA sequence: TGTGCCAGCAGCAACAATACAAAGCCCCAGCATTTT.

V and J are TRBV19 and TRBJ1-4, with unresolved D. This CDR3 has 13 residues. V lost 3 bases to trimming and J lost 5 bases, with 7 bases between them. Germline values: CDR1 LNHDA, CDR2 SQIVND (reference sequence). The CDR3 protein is CASSIEYNEKLFF. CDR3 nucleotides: TGTGCCAGTAGTATCGAGTACAATGAAAAACTGTTTTTT.

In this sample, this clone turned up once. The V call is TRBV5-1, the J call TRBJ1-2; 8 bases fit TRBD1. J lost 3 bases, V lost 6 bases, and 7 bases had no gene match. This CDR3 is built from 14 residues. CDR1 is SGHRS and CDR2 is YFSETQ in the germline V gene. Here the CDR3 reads CASTVDRVDYGYTF. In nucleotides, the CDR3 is TGCGCCAGCACCGTGGACAGGGTTGACTATGGCTACACCTTC.

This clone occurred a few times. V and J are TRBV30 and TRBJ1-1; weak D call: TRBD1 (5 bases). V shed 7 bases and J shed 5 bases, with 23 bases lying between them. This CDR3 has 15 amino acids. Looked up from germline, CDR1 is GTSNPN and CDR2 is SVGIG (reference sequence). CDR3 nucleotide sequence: TGTGCCTACCTAACATACAGGTTGGGGTTGACTGAAGCTTTCTTT. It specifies CAYLTYRLGLTEAFF. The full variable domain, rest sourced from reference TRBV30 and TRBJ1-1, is SQTIHQWPATLVQPVGSPLSLECTVEGTSNPNLYWYRQAAGRGLQLLFYSVGIGQISSEVPQNLSASRPQDRQFILSSKKLLLSDSGFYLCAYLTYRLGLTEAFFGQGTRLTVV.

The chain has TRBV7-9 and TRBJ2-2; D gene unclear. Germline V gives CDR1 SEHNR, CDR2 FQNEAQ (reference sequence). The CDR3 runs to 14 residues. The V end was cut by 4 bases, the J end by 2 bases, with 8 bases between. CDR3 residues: CASSWSSNTGELFF. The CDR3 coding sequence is TGTGCCAGCAGCTGGTCAAGCAACACCGGGGAGCTGTTTTTT.

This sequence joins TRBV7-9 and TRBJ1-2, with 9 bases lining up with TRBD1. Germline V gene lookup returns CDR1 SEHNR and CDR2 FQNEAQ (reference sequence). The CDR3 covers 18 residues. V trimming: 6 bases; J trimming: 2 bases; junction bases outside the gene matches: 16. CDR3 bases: TGTGCCAGCAGTTTAACCCGACAGGGGGTAGACGAAAACTATGGCTACACCTTC. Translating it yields CASSLTRQGVDENYGYTF.

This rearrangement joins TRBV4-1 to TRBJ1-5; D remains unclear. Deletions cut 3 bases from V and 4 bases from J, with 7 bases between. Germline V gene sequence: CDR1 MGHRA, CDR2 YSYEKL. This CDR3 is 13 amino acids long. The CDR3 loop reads CASSQLINQPQHF. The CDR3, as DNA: TGCGCCAGCAGCCAGTTAATTAATCAGCCCCAGCATTTT.